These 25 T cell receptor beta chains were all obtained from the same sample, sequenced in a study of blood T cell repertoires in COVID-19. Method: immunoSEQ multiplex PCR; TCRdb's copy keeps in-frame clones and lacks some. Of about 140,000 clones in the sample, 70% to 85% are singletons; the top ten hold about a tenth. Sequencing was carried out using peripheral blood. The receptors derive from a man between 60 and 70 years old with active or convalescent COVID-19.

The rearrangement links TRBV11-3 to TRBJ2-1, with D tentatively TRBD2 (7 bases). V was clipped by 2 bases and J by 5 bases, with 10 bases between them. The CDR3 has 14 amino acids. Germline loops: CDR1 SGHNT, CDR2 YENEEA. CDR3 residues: CASSLRGANNEQFF. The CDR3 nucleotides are TGTGCCAGCAGCTTACGGGGGGCAAACAATGAGCAGTTCTTC.

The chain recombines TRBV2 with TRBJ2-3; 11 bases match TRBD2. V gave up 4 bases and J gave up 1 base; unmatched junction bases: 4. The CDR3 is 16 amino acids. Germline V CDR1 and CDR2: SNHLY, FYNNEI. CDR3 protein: CASSGIAGGGTDTQYF. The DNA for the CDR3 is TGTGCCAGCAGTGGAATAGCGGGAGGGGGCACAGATACGCAGTATTTT.

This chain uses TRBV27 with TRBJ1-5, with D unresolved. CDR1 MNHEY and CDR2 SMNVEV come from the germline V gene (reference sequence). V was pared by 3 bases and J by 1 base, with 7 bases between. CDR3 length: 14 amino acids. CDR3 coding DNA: TGTGCCAGCAGTTTTGTCAGGAGCAATCAGCCCCAGCATTTT. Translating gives CASSFVRSNQPQHF.

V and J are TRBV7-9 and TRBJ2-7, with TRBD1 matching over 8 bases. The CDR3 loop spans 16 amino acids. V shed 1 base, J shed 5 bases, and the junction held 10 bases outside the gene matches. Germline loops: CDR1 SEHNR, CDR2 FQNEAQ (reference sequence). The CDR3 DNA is TGTGCCAGCAGCTTAGGCATGGGGGACAGGACGAACGAGCAGTACGTC. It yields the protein CASSLGMGDRTNEQYV.

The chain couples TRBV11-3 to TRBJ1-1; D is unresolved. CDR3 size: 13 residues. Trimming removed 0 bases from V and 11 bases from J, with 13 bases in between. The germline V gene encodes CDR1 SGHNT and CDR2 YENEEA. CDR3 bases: TGTGCCAGCAGCTTAGAAATACTTGGAGGGGCTTTCTTT. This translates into CASSLEILGGAFF.

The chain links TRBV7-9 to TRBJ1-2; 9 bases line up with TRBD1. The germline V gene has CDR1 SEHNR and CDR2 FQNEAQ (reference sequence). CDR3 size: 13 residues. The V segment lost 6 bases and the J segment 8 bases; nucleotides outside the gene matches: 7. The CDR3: CASRGQGGRGYTF. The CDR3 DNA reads TGTGCCAGCAGGGGACAGGGTGGACGGGGCTACACCTTC.

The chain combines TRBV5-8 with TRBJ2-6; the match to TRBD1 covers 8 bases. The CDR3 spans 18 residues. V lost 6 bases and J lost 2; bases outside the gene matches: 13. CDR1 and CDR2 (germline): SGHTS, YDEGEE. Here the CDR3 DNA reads TGTGCCAGCAAGGATTTAGGCAGGGGGCGAGCTGGGGCCAACGTCCTGACTTTC. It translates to CASKDLGRGRAGANVLTF.

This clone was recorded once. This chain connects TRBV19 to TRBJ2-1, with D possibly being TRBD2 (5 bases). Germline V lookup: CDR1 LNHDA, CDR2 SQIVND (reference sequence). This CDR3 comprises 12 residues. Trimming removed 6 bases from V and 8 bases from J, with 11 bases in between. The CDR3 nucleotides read TGTGCCAGTAGGGCGGGCTGGGATGAGCAGTTCTTC. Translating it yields CASRAGWDEQFF. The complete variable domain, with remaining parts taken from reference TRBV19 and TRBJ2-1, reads DGGITQSPKYLFRKEGQNVTLSCEQNLNHDAMYWYRQDPGQGLRLIYYSQIVNDFQKGDIAEGYSVSREKKESFPLTVTSAQKNPTAFYLCASRAGWDEQFFGPGTRLTVL.

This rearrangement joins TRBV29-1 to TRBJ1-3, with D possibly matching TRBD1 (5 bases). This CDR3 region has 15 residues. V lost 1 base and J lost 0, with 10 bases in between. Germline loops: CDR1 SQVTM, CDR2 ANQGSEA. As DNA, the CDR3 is TGCAGCGTTGAAGGTCCAGGGCACTCTGGAAACACCATATATTTT. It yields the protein CSVEGPGHSGNTIYF.

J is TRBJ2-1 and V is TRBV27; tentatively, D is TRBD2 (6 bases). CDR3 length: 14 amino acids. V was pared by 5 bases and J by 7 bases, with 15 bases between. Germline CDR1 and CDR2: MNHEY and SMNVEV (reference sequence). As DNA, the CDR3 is TGTGCCAGCAGTATGTGGGGGGTATCGAATGAGCAGTTCTTC. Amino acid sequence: CASSMWGVSNEQFF.

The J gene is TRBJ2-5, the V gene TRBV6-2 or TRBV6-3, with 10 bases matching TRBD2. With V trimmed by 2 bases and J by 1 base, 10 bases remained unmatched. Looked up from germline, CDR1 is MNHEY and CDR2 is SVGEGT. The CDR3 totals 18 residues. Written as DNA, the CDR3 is TGTGCCAGCAGTTACGAGTTAGCGGGGGGTAAATTCCAAGAGACCCAGTACTTC. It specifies CASSYELAGGKFQETQYF.

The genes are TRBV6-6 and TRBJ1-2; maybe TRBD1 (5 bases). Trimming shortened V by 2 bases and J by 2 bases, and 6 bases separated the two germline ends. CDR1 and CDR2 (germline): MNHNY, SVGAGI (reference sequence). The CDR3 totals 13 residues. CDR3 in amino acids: CASSYRQNYGYTF. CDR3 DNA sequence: TGTGCCAGCAGTTACAGACAGAACTATGGCTACACCTTC.

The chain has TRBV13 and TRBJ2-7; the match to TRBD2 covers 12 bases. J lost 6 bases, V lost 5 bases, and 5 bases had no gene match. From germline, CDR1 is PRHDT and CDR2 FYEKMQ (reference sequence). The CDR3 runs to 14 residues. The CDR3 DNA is TGTGCCAGCAGCCCCCTAGCGGGGGGGTTCGAGCAGTACTTC. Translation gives CASSPLAGGFEQYF.

The CDR3 sequence: CASSVSGEWSNQPQHF. As DNA, the CDR3 is TGTGCCAGCAGCGTTTCAGGGGAGTGGAGCAATCAGCCCCAGCATTTT. This chain joins TRBV7-2 and TRBJ1-5, with a possible D match to TRBD1 (6 bases). Trimming took 5 bases from V and 1 from J, leaving 15 bases between them. Germline lookup yields CDR1 SGHTA and CDR2 FQGNSA. The CDR3 is made up of 16 amino acids.

CDR3 bases: TGTGCCAGCAGTTGGACAACTCTGGAGACTGAAGCTTTCTTT. It encodes CASSWTTLETEAFF. This chain joins TRBV6-2 or TRBV6-3 and TRBJ1-1; D is perhaps TRBD1 (5 bases). V dropped 4 bases and J dropped 5 bases, with 14 bases sitting between them. The germline V gene has CDR1 MNHEY and CDR2 SVGEGT. The CDR3 covers 14 residues.

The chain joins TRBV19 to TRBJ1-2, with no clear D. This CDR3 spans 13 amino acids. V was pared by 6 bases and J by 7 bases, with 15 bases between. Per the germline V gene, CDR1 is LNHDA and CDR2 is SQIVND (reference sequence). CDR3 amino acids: CASRPNGNRGYTF. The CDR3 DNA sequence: TGTGCCAGTAGACCGAACGGGAATCGTGGCTACACCTTC.

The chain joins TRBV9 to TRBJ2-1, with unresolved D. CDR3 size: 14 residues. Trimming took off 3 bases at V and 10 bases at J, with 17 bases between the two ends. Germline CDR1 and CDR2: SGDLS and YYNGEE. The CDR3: CASSGAVVNAEQFF. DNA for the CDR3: TGTGCCAGCAGCGGGGCTGTGGTGAATGCGGAGCAGTTCTTC.

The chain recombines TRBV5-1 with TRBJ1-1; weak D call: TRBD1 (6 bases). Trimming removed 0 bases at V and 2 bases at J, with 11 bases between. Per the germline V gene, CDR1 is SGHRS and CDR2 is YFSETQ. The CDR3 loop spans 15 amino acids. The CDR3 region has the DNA TGCGCCAGCAGCTTGGAAAGCAGGGGCAACACTGAAGCTTTCTTT. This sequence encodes CASSLESRGNTEAFF.

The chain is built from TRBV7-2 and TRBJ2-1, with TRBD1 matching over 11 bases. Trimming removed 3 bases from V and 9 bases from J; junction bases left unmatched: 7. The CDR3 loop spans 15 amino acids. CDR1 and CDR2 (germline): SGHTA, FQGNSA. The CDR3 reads CASSLDRTGGGEQFF. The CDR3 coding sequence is TGTGCCAGCAGCTTGGACAGGACAGGGGGCGGTGAGCAGTTCTTC.

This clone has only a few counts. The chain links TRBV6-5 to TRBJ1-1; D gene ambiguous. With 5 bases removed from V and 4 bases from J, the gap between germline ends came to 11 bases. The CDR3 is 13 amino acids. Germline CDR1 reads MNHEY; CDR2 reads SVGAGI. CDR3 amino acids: CASSRGSGTEAFF. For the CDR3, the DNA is TGTGCCAGCAGTCGCGGGAGTGGCACTGAAGCTTTCTTT.

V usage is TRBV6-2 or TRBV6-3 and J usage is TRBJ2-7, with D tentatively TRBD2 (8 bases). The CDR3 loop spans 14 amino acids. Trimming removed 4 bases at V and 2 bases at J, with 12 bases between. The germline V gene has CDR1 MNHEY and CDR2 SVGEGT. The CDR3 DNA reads TGTGCCAGCAGTTCCGGGAGGGGGCCCTACGAGCAGTACTTC. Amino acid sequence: CASSSGRGPYEQYF.

CDR3 coding DNA: TGCGCCAGCAGCCAAGATGGGAGCGGGGAACAGACCCAGTACTTC. Translated, it gives CASSQDGSGEQTQYF. This rearrangement joins TRBV4-3 to TRBJ2-5; 7 bases agree with TRBD2. The trim removed 0 bases at V and 6 bases at J, leaving 7 bases unmatched. There are 15 residues in the CDR3. Per germline, CDR1 LGHNA and CDR2 YSLEER.

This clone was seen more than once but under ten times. CDR3 bases: TGTGCCAGCAGCGTTAGACTAGCGGGGTCCCTCGGGGAGCTGTTTTTT. It translates to CASSVRLAGSLGELFF. The chain uses TRBV9 and TRBJ2-2; 11 positions match TRBD2. The CDR3 extends over 16 amino acids. The germline gives CDR1 SGDLS, CDR2 YYNGEE. V gave up 2 bases and J gave up 7 bases; unmatched junction bases: 7.

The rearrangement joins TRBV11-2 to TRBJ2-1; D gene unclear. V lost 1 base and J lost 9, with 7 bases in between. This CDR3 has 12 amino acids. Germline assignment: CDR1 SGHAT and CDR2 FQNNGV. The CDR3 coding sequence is TGTGCCAGCAGCTTAGGCGTTGGTGAGCAGTTCTTC. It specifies CASSLGVGEQFF.

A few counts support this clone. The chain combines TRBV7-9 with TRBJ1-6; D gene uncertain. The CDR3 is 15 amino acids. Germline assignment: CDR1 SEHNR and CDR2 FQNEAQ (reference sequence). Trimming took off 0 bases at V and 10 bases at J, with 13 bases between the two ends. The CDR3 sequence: CASSLAGGGGSPLHF. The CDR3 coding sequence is TGTGCCAGCAGCTTAGCGGGAGGAGGTGGGTCACCCCTCCACTTT.